The T cell receptor beta chain under discussion was sequenced for a study of shared clonotypes between healthy human individuals. Study-level points and caveats: Across subsets, estimated richness was generally greater for naive than for memory populations. Only blood underwent sampling, and tissue repertoires likely differ.

The sample holds one count of this clone. Its antigen remains unknown. The same CDR3 also results from other DNA sequences found in this sample. Sequencing was at deep level. Some clones are missing from TCRdb's copy, which holds only in-frame ones; the method was immunoSEQ multiplex PCR. The repertoire consists of approximately 2.4 million clones, with approximately 94% occurring once and the leading ten covering 0.1% to 0.15%. Donors were healthy HIV-negative adults without recent acute infections or vaccinations. With 3 bases removed from V and 1 base from J, the gap between germline ends came to 11 bases. This CDR3 is built from 14 residues. Germline CDR1 is SGHRS and CDR2 is YFSETQ.

Sequenced: naive CD4+ T cells sorted from blood. As for subset: CD45RA+ positively selected. The receptor's source is a man younger than 30 in good health. The chain recombines TRBV5-1 with TRBJ2-7, with D possibly being TRBD1 (6 bases). This CDR3 is CASSSRTDSYEQYF. The CDR3 region has the DNA TGCGCCAGCAGCTCCCGGACAGATTCCTACGAGCAGTACTTC.